This T cell receptor (beta chain) was captured by sequencing in a study of CXCR3-negative and CXCR3-positive naive CD8 T cells. General observations from the study: TRB CDR3s of CXCR3-positive naive cells were more hydrophobic than those of CXCR3-negative naive cells.

Concerning this clonotype itself: Its antigen remains unknown.

Germline loops: CDR1 MGHDK, CDR2 SYGVNS. The CDR3 has 15 residues. With UMI labels, 5' RACE was used to prepare the TRB cDNA libraries. Following a re-call of the 5' RACE reads, TCRdb has one entry per CDR3 protein and lacks DNA. The listing records some 99,000 distinct CDR3 sequences. The source is a human donor in good health. Some clones in this sample may be carry-over from other donors' samples. The sequencing input was naive CXCR3+ CD8+ T cells from blood. Subset here: CD45RO-CCR7+CD27+CD95- naive CD8+ T cells expressing CXCR3 (TNR3+). This chain links TRBV25-1 with TRBJ2-7; TCRdb reports TRBD1, a call that lacks DNA to check it against. Here the CDR3 reads CASSEFSGGRHEQYF.